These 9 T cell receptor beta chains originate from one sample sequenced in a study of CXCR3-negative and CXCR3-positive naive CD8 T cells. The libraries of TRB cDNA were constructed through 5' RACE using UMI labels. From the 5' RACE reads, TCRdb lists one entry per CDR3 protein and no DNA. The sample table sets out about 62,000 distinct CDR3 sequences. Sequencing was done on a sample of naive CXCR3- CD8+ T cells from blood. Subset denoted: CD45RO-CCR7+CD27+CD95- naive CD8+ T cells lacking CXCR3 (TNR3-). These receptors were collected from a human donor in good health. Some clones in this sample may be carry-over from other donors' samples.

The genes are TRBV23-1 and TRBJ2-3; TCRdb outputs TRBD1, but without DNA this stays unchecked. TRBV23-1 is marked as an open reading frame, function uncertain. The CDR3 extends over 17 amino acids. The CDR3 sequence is CASSPLFRQGEPDTQYF.

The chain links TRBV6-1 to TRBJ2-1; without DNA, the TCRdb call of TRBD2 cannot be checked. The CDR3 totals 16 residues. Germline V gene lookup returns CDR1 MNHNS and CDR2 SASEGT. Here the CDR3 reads CASSEVAGGGYNEQFF.

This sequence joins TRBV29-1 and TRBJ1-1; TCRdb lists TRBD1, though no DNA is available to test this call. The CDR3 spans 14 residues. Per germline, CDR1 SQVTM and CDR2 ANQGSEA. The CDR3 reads CSVIAGGLNTEAFF.

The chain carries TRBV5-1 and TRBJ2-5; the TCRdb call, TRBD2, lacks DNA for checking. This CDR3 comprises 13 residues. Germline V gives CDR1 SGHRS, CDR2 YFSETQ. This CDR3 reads CASRLAGGETQYF.

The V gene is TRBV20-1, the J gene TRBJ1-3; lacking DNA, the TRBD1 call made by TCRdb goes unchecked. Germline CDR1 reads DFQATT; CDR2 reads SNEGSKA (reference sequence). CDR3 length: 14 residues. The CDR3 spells CSCREFDSGNTIYF.

The CDR3 loop reads CASRSPGQGFGYEQYF. The chain recombines TRBV11-2 with TRBJ2-7; the TRBD1 assignment by TCRdb is unverifiable without DNA. This CDR3 is built from 16 residues. In germline, CDR1 is SGHAT, CDR2 FQNNGV.

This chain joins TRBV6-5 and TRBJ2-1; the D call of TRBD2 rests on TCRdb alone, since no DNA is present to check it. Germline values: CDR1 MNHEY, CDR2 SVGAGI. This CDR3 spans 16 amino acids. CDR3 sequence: CASSYSMLGANGEQFF.

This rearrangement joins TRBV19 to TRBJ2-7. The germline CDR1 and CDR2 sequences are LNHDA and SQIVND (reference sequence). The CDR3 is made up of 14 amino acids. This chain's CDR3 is CASSKTGNSYEQYF.

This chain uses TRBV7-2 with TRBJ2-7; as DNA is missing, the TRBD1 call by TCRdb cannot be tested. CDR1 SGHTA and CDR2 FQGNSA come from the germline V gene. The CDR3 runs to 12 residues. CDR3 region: CASSLWQGEQYF.